This is a list of T cell receptor beta chains from one sample in a study of cytomegalovirus exposure and HLA in healthy donors. This table comes from immunoSEQ multiplex PCR, and its TCRdb copy is limited to in-frame clones, with some not included. The table lists 75,000 to 100,000 clones, about 83% of them singletons. Sample: PBMCs. All receptors derive from a man aged 55 to 69 in good health and CMV-seropositive. CDR3s include the opening cysteine and the closing phenylalanine or tryptophan. Fields, in order: J gene, V gene, clone size, D gene, CDR3 DNA, CDR3 protein. A D gene is named only where the DNA matches it firmly. The size of a clone is reported for some rows only, either as once, few or many, or as a class for expanded clones.

TRBJ1-6	TRBV7-9	NA	NA	TGTGCCAGCAGCTTAGAGGGGGAAAATTCACCCCTCCACTTT	CASSLEGENSPLHF
TRBJ2-3	TRBV30	NA	TRBD1	TGTGCCTGGTCGCCCGGGACAGGGATGGCAGATACGCAGTATTTT	CAWSPGTGMADTQYF
TRBJ2-5	TRBV5-1	NA	NA	TGCGCCAGCAGCTTGGAATACAGGGACCGAGAGACCCAGTACTTC	CASSLEYRDRETQYF
TRBJ2-7	TRBV4-1	NA	NA	TGCGCCAGCAGCTTGGGACAAACCTACGAGCAGTACTTC	CASSLGQTYEQYF
TRBJ2-6	TRBV9	NA	TRBD1	TGTGCCAGCAGCGCCTGGGACAGGGTATCAACCTCTGGGGCCAACGTCCTGACTTTC	CASSAWDRVSTSGANVLTF
TRBJ2-5	TRBV2	NA	TRBD2	TGTGCCAGCAGCGAAAGACTAGCGGGGGGTCAAGAGACCCAGTACTTC	CASSERLAGGQETQYF
TRBJ1-6	TRBV7-2	NA	TRBD1	TGTGCCAGCAGCTCTACAGGGGCTTATAATTCACCCCTCCACTTT	CASSSTGAYNSPLHF
TRBJ2-1	TRBV7-2	NA	NA	TGTGCCAGCAGCTGGGGGCGGTACAATGAGCAGTTCTTC	CASSWGRYNEQFF
TRBJ1-2	TRBV27	NA	NA	TGTGCCAGCAGCAATGCAGGGGCGATCTATGGCTACACCTTC	CASSNAGAIYGYTF
TRBJ2-7	TRBV6-1	few	NA	TGTGCCAGCAGTAGCCAGCGGGTTAGCTCCTACGAGCAGTACTTC	CASSSQRVSSYEQYF
TRBJ2-1	TRBV7-8	NA	NA	TGTGCCAGCAGCTTAGCGGGCCGGGGGGCATCCTACAATGAGCAGTTCTTC	CASSLAGRGASYNEQFF
TRBJ1-2	TRBV7-9	NA	TRBD1	TGTGCCAGCAGCTTATCCTTACAGGGGAAGGGTGGCTACACCTTC	CASSLSLQGKGGYTF
TRBJ2-1	TRBV2	NA	TRBD1	TGTGCCAGCAGCGTGGGACAGGGGCGAAATGAGCAGTTCTTC	CASSVGQGRNEQFF
TRBJ1-5	TRBV19	NA	NA	TGTGCCAGTAGTCCCGGTCAGCCCCAGCATTTT	CASSPGQPQHF
TRBJ1-2	TRBV5-6	NA	NA	TGTGCCAGCAGCTTTTACGCGGGGCCAAACTATGGCTACACCTTC	CASSFYAGPNYGYTF
TRBJ2-6	TRBV11-3	NA	NA	TGTGCCAGCAGCTTAGGGAGTAGCCGTAGCCCCTTGGCCAACGTCCTGACTTTC	CASSLGSSRSPLANVLTF
TRBJ2-3	TRBV29-1	NA	NA	TGCAGCGTTGTCACTGGGCCAGGAGATACGCAGTATTTT	CSVVTGPGDTQYF
TRBJ1-4	TRBV9	NA	NA	TGTGCCAGCAGCGTAGAAGGAGCCGAAGAAAGGCTGTTTTTT	CASSVEGAEERLFF
TRBJ2-1	TRBV19	NA	NA	TGTGCCAGTAGTATAGATGGACTAATCTCCTACAATGAGCAGTTCTTC	CASSIDGLISYNEQFF
TRBJ2-2	TRBV5-4	NA	NA	TGTGCCAGCAGCCCCGGGGGGCTAAGGATGAGGAACACCGGGGAGCTGTTTTTT	CASSPGGLRMRNTGELFF
TRBJ2-7	TRBV7-8	NA	NA	TGTGCCAGCAGCTTATTGCACGAGGGATACGAGCAGTACTTC	CASSLLHEGYEQYF
TRBJ2-2	TRBV4-3	NA	NA	TGCGCCAGCAGCCAAGATCCGGGTTACGCGAACACCGGGGAGCTGTTTTTT	CASSQDPGYANTGELFF
TRBJ1-5	TRBV9	NA	NA	TGTGCCAGCAGCGTAGGAACCGGGGGATTCCAGCCCCAGCATTTT	CASSVGTGGFQPQHF
TRBJ1-2	TRBV10-3	NA	NA	TGTGCCATCAGTATCGTTGACAGCTATGGCTACACCTTC	CAISIVDSYGYTF
TRBJ2-2	TRBV6-6	NA	TRBD1	TGTGCCAGCAGTTCGACAGGGGGCAGAGGTACCGGGGAGCTGTTTTTT	CASSSTGGRGTGELFF
TRBJ2-3	TRBV5-5	NA	NA	TGTGCCAGCAGCTTGGACCTACGCACAGATACGCAGTATTTT	CASSLDLRTDTQYF
TRBJ2-7	TRBV18	NA	TRBD1	TGTGCCAGCTCACGAGCAGGACAGGCTGAGGCCGGAGCCTACGAGCAGTACTTC	CASSRAGQAEAGAYEQYF
TRBJ2-7	TRBV2	NA	TRBD1	TGTGCCAGCTCGGGACAGGGGATGCAGTACTTC	CASSGQGMQYF
TRBJ2-5	TRBV12-5	NA	TRBD1	TGTGCTAGTGGTTCCCCTCGACAGGGTGTTTTGGAGACCCAGTACTTC	CASGSPRQGVLETQYF
TRBJ2-7	TRBV7-9	NA	TRBD1	TGTGCCAGCAGTTTATCCCCGCCGAAGGACAGGCACTCCTACGAGCAGTACTTC	CASSLSPPKDRHSYEQYF
TRBJ2-1	TRBV6-6	NA	TRBD1	TGTGCCAGCACCCAGGGGGACCCCCATGAGCAGTTCTTC	CASTQGDPHEQFF
TRBJ2-5	TRBV5-1	NA	NA	TGCGCCAGCAGCTTGGGGGGGGTGAGAGAGACCCAGTACTTC	CASSLGGVRETQYF
TRBJ2-7	TRBV7-8	once	NA	TGTGCCAGCAGCTTCAGGGGCGACTACGAGCAGTACTTC	CASSFRGDYEQYF
TRBJ2-1	TRBV7-9	NA	NA	TGTGCCAGCAGCTTTAAGGGGGGGCCGTACAATGAGCAGTTCTTC	CASSFKGGPYNEQFF
TRBJ1-3	TRBV7-9	NA	NA	TGTGCCAGCAGCTTACGTGCTCCGGGGGGCTCTGGAAACACCATATATTTT	CASSLRAPGGSGNTIYF
TRBJ2-1	TRBV6-5	once	NA	TGTGCCAGCAGTTACCGGGATGCCCTCTACAATGAGCAGTTCTTC	CASSYRDALYNEQFF
TRBJ2-2	TRBV12-2	NA	NA	TGTGCAAGTCCCCGACCCCCCACTAGTGGCCGGAACACCGGGGAGCTGTTTTTT	CASPRPPTSGRNTGELFF
TRBJ2-3	TRBV28	NA	NA	TGTGCCAGCAGTTCCGACTGGGATACGCAGTATTTT	CASSSDWDTQYF
TRBJ1-3	TRBV21-1	NA	NA	TGTGCCAGCAGCAAAGACCGGGGACAGGGGGCTAGTGGAAACACCATATATTTT	CASSKDRGQGASGNTIYF
TRBJ2-7	TRBV14	NA	NA	TGTGCCAGCAGCCAGGGACTGTACGAGCAGTACTTC	CASSQGLYEQYF
TRBJ1-1	TRBV27	NA	NA	TGTGCCAGCACCACTATTTCTGGGGCGAGGACTGAAGCTTTCTTT	CASTTISGARTEAFF
TRBJ1-1	TRBV29-1	NA	TRBD1	TGCAGCGTTAGGGACAGGGTGGGCACTGAAGCTTTCTTT	CSVRDRVGTEAFF
TRBJ2-1	TRBV19	NA	NA	TGTGCCAGTAGTATCGGAGGGCCACTCTCCTACAATGAGCAGTTCTTC	CASSIGGPLSYNEQFF
TRBJ2-7	TRBV5-6	NA	NA	TGTGCCAGCAGCTTGGCCATAACAGGGATAGCCTACGAGCAGTACTTC	CASSLAITGIAYEQYF
TRBJ2-2	TRBV15	NA	TRBD1	TGTGCCACCCAAGACAGGGAAGAAAACACCGGGGAGCTGTTTTTT	CATQDREENTGELFF
TRBJ1-1	TRBV6-6	few	NA	TGTGCCAGCAGTTACCAGGACACTGAAGCTTTCTTT	CASSYQDTEAFF
TRBJ1-2	TRBV7-9	NA	TRBD1	TGTGCCAGCAGCGATTCGGACAGGGCCTATGGCTACACCTTC	CASSDSDRAYGYTF
TRBJ2-3	TRBV28	NA	TRBD1	TGTGCCAGTAGACAGGGGATAGGCACAGATACGCAGTATTTT	CASRQGIGTDTQYF
TRBJ2-7	TRBV5-1	NA	TRBD1	TGCGCCAGCAGCTCACAGGGGGCAGGATACGAGCAGTACTTC	CASSSQGAGYEQYF
TRBJ1-6	TRBV27	once	NA	TGTGCCAGCAGTCAAAAGGGACACCGCTCCTATAATTCACCCCTCCACTTT	CASSQKGHRSYNSPLHF
TRBJ1-5	TRBV6-6	NA	TRBD1	TGTGCCAGCAGTTACGTGACAGGGGATCAGCCCCAGCATTTT	CASSYVTGDQPQHF
TRBJ2-1	TRBV5-4	NA	NA	TGTGCCAGCAGCTACAGGGCTGTTTACAATGAGCAGTTCTTC	CASSYRAVYNEQFF
TRBJ1-4	TRBV7-9	NA	TRBD1	TGTGCCAGCAGCCCCGGGACAGGGAGTAATGAAAAACTGTTTTTT	CASSPGTGSNEKLFF
TRBJ2-7	TRBV5-6	NA	NA	TGTGCCAGCAGCTCAGGGGTGGAGCAGTACTTC	CASSSGVEQYF
TRBJ2-5	TRBV5-8	NA	TRBD2	TGTGCCAGCAGCTTGGGGTCTAGCGGGGTGCAAGAGACCCAGTACTTC	CASSLGSSGVQETQYF
TRBJ1-2	TRBV5-1	few	NA	TGCGCCAGCAGCCCCCGGGACATCTATGGCTACACCTTC	CASSPRDIYGYTF
TRBJ1-6	TRBV7-2	NA	NA	TGTGCCAGCAGCTCTTCTTACAGTGGAAATTCACCCCTCCACTTT	CASSSSYSGNSPLHF
TRBJ2-3	TRBV10-3	NA	TRBD1	TGTGCCATCAGTGGTGACAGGGCCCTCGGCACAGATACGCAGTATTTT	CAISGDRALGTDTQYF
TRBJ2-1	TRBV18	NA	NA	TGTGCCAGCTCACCAGATTTACTCTATTCGAATGAGCAGTTCTTC	CASSPDLLYSNEQFF
TRBJ2-5	TRBV9	NA	NA	TGTGCCAGCAGCGTAGACAGGGTCCAAGAGACCCAGTACTTC	CASSVDRVQETQYF